This TCR beta chain was profiled in a study of T cell clonality in common variable immunodeficiency. The CDR3 covers 14 residues. Germline V CDR1 and CDR2: ENHRY, SYGVKD. The trim removed 6 bases at V and 2 bases at J, leaving 6 bases unmatched. Many counts were recorded for this clone. The read gets to within 3 residues of the CDR3 end, and the germline J gene fills in the rest. Sequenced by immunoSEQ multiplex PCR; TCRdb stores in-frame clones only, minus some. The sample gives about 66,000 clones, none seen only once, and the top ten clones hold approximately 1.7%. The receptor was isolated from a person aged 18 to 70 in good health. The V gene is TRBV10-3, the J gene TRBJ1-1; 7 positions match TRBD1. Material: peripheral blood mononuclear cells. The CDR3 DNA, read in part, is TGTGCCATCAGAATGGACAGGACAAACACTGAA. Its protein is CAIRMDRTNTE. The CDR3 reads in full as CAIRMDRTNTEAFF.